This T cell receptor (beta chain) originates from a study of Graves' ophthalmopathy and Graves' hyperthyroidism. RNA transcripts provided the template for amplifying TCR beta CDR3 regions. An initial RT-PCR round employing HTBI primers preceded a second-round multiplex PCR. TCRdb reanalysed the multiplex PCR reads using MiXCR and keeps one entry per CDR3 protein. The sample holds 600,000 to 650,000 distinct CDR3 sequences, about 20% seen once. The CDR3 has 12 amino acids. Trimming took off 1 base at V and 6 bases at J, with 10 bases between the two ends. Germline values: CDR1 DFQATT, CDR2 SNEGSKA (reference sequence).

The chain uses TRBV20-1 and TRBJ2-7; no clear D. The sequencing sample was made of peripheral blood. The source is a woman aged 18 to 35 with stable Graves' hyperthyroidism. Some clones in this sample may be carry-over from other donors' samples. CDR3 sequence reads: CSARGQSGEQYF. The CDR3 coding sequence is TGCAGTGCTAGAGGTCAGAGTGGCGAGCAGTACTTC.